The 9 T cell receptor beta chains below come from one sample, sequenced in a study of beta chain features in type 1 diabetes. Reverse transcription of all isolated RNA meant that expressed TCRB transcripts were sequenced. The method was immunoSEQ multiplex PCR; TCRdb's version includes in-frame clones alone and lacks a portion of them. This sample has about 620,000 clones; around a sixth occur once, and the top ten carry 0.07% to 0.095%. The specimen was naive CD4+ T cells from blood. The receptors were gathered from a man younger than 35 in good health.

The V call is TRBV28, the J call TRBJ1-2; 10 positions agree with TRBD1. Trimming cost V 8 bases and J 7 bases; bases outside gene matches: 13. CDR3 length: 15 amino acids. Germline lookup yields CDR1 MDHEN and CDR2 SYDVKM. The CDR3 loop reads CASGDPGQGFGGYTF. CDR3 sequence (DNA): TGTGCCAGCGGAGACCCGGGACAGGGGTTCGGTGGCTACACCTTC.

This clone was counted a single time. The chain uses TRBV7-6 and TRBJ1-1, with TRBD1 identical over 8 bases. V dropped 5 bases and J dropped 5; count of bases not matched to a gene: 10. Germline V gives CDR1 SGHVS, CDR2 FNYEAQ. The CDR3 extends over 15 amino acids. The CDR3: CASSLRYRGGTEAFF. Here the CDR3 DNA reads TGTGCCAGCAGCCTTCGATACAGGGGGGGGACTGAAGCTTTCTTT.

The chain couples TRBV5-4 to TRBJ2-5; 11 positions agree with TRBD2. The ends lost 1 base at V and 2 bases at J; junction bases unmatched: 1. This CDR3 contains 15 residues. Per germline, CDR1 SGHNT and CDR2 YYREEE (reference sequence). The CDR3 reads CASSLTSGGQETQYF. In DNA form, the CDR3 reads TGTGCCAGCAGCTTGACTAGCGGGGGACAAGAGACCCAGTACTTC.

This sequence joins TRBV6-1 and TRBJ2-5; a possible D gene is TRBD2 (6 bases). The CDR3 is made up of 13 amino acids. Deletions cut 3 bases from V and 4 bases from J, with 9 bases between. CDR1 and CDR2 (germline): MNHNS, SASEGT. The CDR3 protein is CASSDGGGETQYF. In nucleotides, the CDR3 is TGTGCCAGCAGTGACGGGGGAGGAGAGACCCAGTACTTC.

The chain links TRBV6-4 to TRBJ2-3; D may correspond to TRBD1 or TRBD2 (5 bases each). CDR1 and CDR2 from the germline V gene are MRHNA and SNTAGT. The CDR3 has 14 amino acids. Deletions cut 4 bases from V and 4 bases from J, with 12 bases between. Written as DNA, the CDR3 is TGTGCCAGCAGTGCCCGGCAGGGACCAGATACGCAGTATTTT. The encoded protein is CASSARQGPDTQYF.

Only a few counts were recorded for this clone. The chain has TRBV7-2 and TRBJ2-2; D is possibly TRBD1 (6 bases). V lost 1 base and J lost 5, with 14 bases in between. This CDR3 has 16 amino acids. Germline V lookup: CDR1 SGHTA, CDR2 FQGNSA. The CDR3 is CASSLEGTTRTGELFF. The CDR3 bases are TGTGCCAGCAGCTTAGAAGGGACAACGAGGACCGGGGAGCTGTTTTTT.

This CDR3 is CASIDSFPLRAFF. The DNA for the CDR3 is TGTGCCAGCATAGACAGCTTTCCCCTGAGAGCTTTCTTT. The chain joins TRBV28 to TRBJ1-1; D is perhaps TRBD1 (5 bases). Germline CDR1 is MDHEN and CDR2 is SYDVKM. This CDR3 is built from 13 residues. Trimming shortened V by 7 bases and J by 10 bases, and 19 bases separated the two germline ends.

Only a few counts were recorded for this clone. V is TRBV7-2 and J is TRBJ1-2; TRBD1 aligns across 7 bases. Germline CDR1 reads SGHTA; CDR2 reads FQGNSA. CDR3 length: 13 amino acids. V trimming: 4 bases; J trimming: 8 bases; junction bases outside the gene matches: 7. CDR3 nucleotides: TGTGCCAGCAGCTCTCACAGGGGACAAGGCTACACCTTC. Protein product: CASSSHRGQGYTF.

This clone was counted between two and nine times. J is TRBJ2-4 and V is TRBV5-1, with 7 bases matching TRBD1. The V and J ends lost 4 bases and 5 bases, in that order; junction bases with no gene match: 9. Germline assignment: CDR1 SGHRS and CDR2 YFSETQ. The CDR3 totals 15 residues. The CDR3 nucleotides read TGCGCCAGCAGCCCTTTAACAGGGGACCAAAACATTCAGTACTTC. Its translation: CASSPLTGDQNIQYF.